This T cell receptor beta chain was documented in a study of human T cells and chemical hapten exposure. Study background: Upper-back patches of 0.01% DPC were read at 6 days.

Specified treatment: therapeutic diphenylcyclopropenone sensitization with weekly scalp DPC. Extraction of total RNA was performed on unfractionated whole blood. The library attached unique molecular identifiers to individual cDNA molecules. In the source study's methods: Counting gave a median of about 89,000 TCRs per sample, with values ranging from about 20,000 to 750,000. TCRdb analysed the reads with MiXCR anew, one entry per CDR3 protein. TCRdb, rather than the study authors, made the V and J calls. In the table there are 3,500 to 4,500 distinct CDR3 sequences, more than 40% of which are singletons. CDR1 SEHNR and CDR2 FQNEAQ come from the germline V gene (reference sequence). There are 15 residues in the CDR3. V lost 1 base, J lost 1 base, and 10 bases lay in between.

The sample here was whole blood, taken before DPC sensitization or 2, 6, or about 24 weeks after (not recorded which). The chain is built from TRBV7-9 and TRBJ1-2, with D possibly matching TRBD1 (5 bases). The source of this sequence is an adult with alopecia areata. Some clones in this sample may be carry-over from other donors' samples. This table probably holds off-target reads from a library built for another chain. CDR3 nucleotides: TGTGCCAGCAGCTTAGGAGACAGAAGTAACTATGGCTACACCTTC. This encodes CASSLGDRSNYGYTF.